The present TCR beta chain was sequenced within a study of T cells in localized non-small cell lung cancer. Germline loops: CDR1 MGHRA, CDR2 YSYEKL. The CDR3 is 17 residues long. Trimming stripped 1 base from V and 1 base from J, with 14 bases between. Profiled with immunoSEQ multiplex PCR; TCRdb holds only in-frame clones, not every one. This sample yields approximately 100,000 clones, of which roughly 93% are seen a single time; about 4% belongs to the top ten. The rearrangement links TRBV4-1 to TRBJ1-5; D not resolved. This receptor was taken from a woman aged 35 to 70 with stage II squamous cell lung carcinoma. Source: PBMCs, taken before any cancer treatment. The CDR3 bases are TGCGCCAGCAGCCAAGGGCAGCAGGCGGGGAGCAATCAGCCCCAGCATTTT. Its translation: CASSQGQQAGSNQPQHF.